This TCR beta chain came from a study of blood T cell repertoires in COVID-19. Study context: The samples span acute and convalescent COVID-19 from the United States, Italy and Spain. T cells, B-cell-depleted T cells, or PBMCs supplied cDNA or gDNA.

In the original workflow: Estimated nucleated cell counts came from reference gene primer amplification. TCRdb's table, derived via immunoSEQ multiplex PCR, lists solely in-frame clones and lacks some. V, J and clone size are those of that table, while D and trimming were read from the DNA. The sample carries 490,000 or so clones, roughly nine tenths recorded once. This clone came up once. Germline CDR1 is LNHDA and CDR2 is SQIVND (reference sequence). V was pared by 7 bases and J by 7 bases, with 11 bases between. The CDR3 loop spans 11 amino acids. Donors in Cohort 3 counted as recovered after two negative PCRs, clearance, or symptom resolution.

The sequence came from a woman aged 60 to 75 who had recovered from COVID-19. Sequencing used PBMCs or T cells enriched from blood (not recorded which). V is TRBV19 and J is TRBJ2-7; no clear D. The CDR3 nucleotides are TGTGCCAGTACCCCAAAGGAGGAGCAGTACGTC. Encoded protein: CASTPKEEQYV.